The entry below gives a single T cell receptor beta chain sequence along with its context. Its cognate antigen has yet to be identified. Qualities for individual bases were not recorded, and no much larger clone is one base off. The data originate from a study of OX40 agonist ivuxolimab in advanced cancers. Study-level background: The costimulatory receptor OX40 (CD134) was targeted by ivuxolimab, a fully human IgG2 agonistic monoclonal antibody. Intravenous ivuxolimab was administered to patients every 2 weeks at six dose levels: 0.01, 0.1, 0.3, 1.5, 3 and 10 mg/kg. Of the approximately 50 dose-escalation patients, hepatocellular carcinoma was present in about 20, melanoma in around 15, renal cell carcinoma in 9 and head and neck cancer in 9. In the dose-escalation cohort, roughly 82% of patients were male, and the mean age was 60 years with a range of roughly 23 to 79. Prior anti-PD-1, anti-PD-L1 or anti-CTLA-4 therapy was permitted, and checkpoint inhibitors had been received by roughly 42% of dose-escalation patients. Partial responses occurred in three dose-escalation patients, of whom one had hepatocellular carcinoma and two had cutaneous melanoma. The purpose of peripheral TCRbeta sequencing was to test whether ivuxolimab changed TCR sequence diversity and led to clonal T-cell expansion. The paper describes the monotherapy dose-escalation part (N of about 50 patients) of the phase I trial of ivuxolimab. Beyond this particular receptor, the publication reports: Which antigens the clonally expanded peripheral T cells were specific for was not determined. In the 0.1-3.0 mg/kg groups, partial responders had among the lowest normalized peripheral clonal expansion, particularly in CD8+ T cells. On average, CD8+ T cells showed more expanded clones than CD4+ T cells after ivuxolimab. At doses from 0.1 to 3.0 mg/kg, clonal expansion was seen in both CD4+ and CD8+ blood T cells between baseline and week 6. Low levels of normalized T-cell clonal expansion were also shown by some nonresponding patients.

Patients with autoimmune disease history or receiving systemic immunosuppression were excluded from the trial. Peripheral blood for TCR sequencing was collected from all dose cohorts at baseline, on cycle 4 day 1, and on cycle 7 day 1. Samples came from an open-label, multicenter, first-in-human phase I dose-escalation trial of ivuxolimab. Adults with locally advanced or metastatic melanoma, renal cell, hepatocellular, or head and neck squamous cell carcinoma were enrolled in the trial. Before TCR sequencing, CD4+ and CD8+ T cells were separately sorted from peripheral blood. V is pared back by 0 bases and J by 6 bases, with 11 bases lying between the germline termini. The CDR3 measures 14 amino acids from cysteine to phenylalanine. Kept here is only the CDR3 DNA, which spans 42 bases and is read in frame from base 1. The germline V gene (reference sequence) sets CDR1 to SGHKS and CDR2 to YYEKEE.

Genomic DNA was isolated from the sorted cells so that the TCRbeta CDR3 region could be sequenced. TCRbeta CDR3 regions were sequenced using the immunoSEQ Assay. This immuneACCESS table, as held by TCRdb, lists in-frame sequences with V and J called but not all clones. Of the missing ones, under half trace to an unresolved V gene in checked studies; the others have no known cause. The sample table lists roughly 59,000 clones, 88% of them with a count of one. The top ten clones comprise roughly 5% of the sample. This specimen was CD4+ or CD8+ T cells sorted from blood, taken in a trial of the OX40 agonist ivuxolimab. The rearranged chain carries TRBV5-5 and TRBJ2-3; no D gene can be assigned with confidence. The source is an adult with an advanced solid tumor such as melanoma, head and neck, liver or kidney cancer. The CDR3 protein: CASSLGQRRDTQYF. In nucleotides, the sequence is TGTGCCAGCAGCTTGGGCCAGAGAAGGGATACGCAGTATTTT.